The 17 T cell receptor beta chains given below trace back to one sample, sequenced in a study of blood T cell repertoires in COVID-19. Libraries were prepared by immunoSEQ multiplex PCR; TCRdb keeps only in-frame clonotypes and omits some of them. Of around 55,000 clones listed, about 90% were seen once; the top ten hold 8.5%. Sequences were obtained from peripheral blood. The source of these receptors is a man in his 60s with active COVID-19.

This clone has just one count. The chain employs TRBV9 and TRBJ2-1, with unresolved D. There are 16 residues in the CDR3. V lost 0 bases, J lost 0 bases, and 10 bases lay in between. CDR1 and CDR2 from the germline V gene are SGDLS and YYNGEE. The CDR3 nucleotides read TGTGCCAGCAGCGTAGAATGGAGTAGCTCCTACAATGAGCAGTTCTTC. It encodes CASSVEWSSSYNEQFF.

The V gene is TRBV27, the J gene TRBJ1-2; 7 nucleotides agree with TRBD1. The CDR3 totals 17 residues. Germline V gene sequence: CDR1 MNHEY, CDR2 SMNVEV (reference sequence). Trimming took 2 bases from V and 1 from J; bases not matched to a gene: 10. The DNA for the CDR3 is TGTGCCAGCAGTTTAAATCCTCGACAGGGCCATAACTATGGCTACACCTTC. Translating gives CASSLNPRQGHNYGYTF.

This CDR3 is CASSLSTSGIPYNEQFF. For the CDR3, the DNA is TGTGCCAGCAGTTTATCGACTAGCGGGATCCCCTACAATGAGCAGTTCTTC. This rearrangement joins TRBV27 to TRBJ2-1; TRBD2 agrees at 11 bases. The junction had 3 bases not matched to a gene; V was cut back by 0 bases and J by 2 bases. Germline CDR1 MNHEY, CDR2 SMNVEV (reference sequence). The CDR3 covers 17 residues.

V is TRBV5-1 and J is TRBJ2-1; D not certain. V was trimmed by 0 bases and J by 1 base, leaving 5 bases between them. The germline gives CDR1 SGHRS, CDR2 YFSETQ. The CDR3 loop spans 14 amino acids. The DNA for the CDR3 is TGCGCCAGCAGCTTGGCCGAGTCCTACAATGAGCAGTTCTTC. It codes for CASSLAESYNEQFF.

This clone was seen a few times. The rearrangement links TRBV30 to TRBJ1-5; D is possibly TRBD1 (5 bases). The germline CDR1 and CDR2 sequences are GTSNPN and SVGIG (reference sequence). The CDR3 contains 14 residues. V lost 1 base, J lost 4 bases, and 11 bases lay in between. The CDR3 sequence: CAWSEGLGNQPQHF. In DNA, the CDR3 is TGTGCCTGGAGTGAGGGGTTAGGGAATCAGCCCCAGCATTTT.

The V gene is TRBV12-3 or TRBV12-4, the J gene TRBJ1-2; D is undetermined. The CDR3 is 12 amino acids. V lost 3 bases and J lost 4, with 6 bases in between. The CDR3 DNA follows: TGTGCCAGCAGTTTCGGGTTCTATGGCTACACCTTC. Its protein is CASSFGFYGYTF.

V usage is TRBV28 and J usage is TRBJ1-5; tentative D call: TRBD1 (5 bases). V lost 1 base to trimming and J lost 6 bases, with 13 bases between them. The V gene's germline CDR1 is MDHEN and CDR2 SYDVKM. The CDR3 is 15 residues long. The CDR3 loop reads CASSLSSGFVQPQHF. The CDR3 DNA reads TGTGCCAGCAGTTTATCATCAGGGTTCGTTCAGCCCCAGCATTTT.

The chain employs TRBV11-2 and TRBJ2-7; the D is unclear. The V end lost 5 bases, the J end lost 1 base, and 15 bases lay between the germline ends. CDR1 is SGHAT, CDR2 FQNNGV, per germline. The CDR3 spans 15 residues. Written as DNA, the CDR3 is TGTGCCAGCAGCAGCAAAGCGAGTGGGTCCTACGAGCAGTACTTC. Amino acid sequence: CASSSKASGSYEQYF.

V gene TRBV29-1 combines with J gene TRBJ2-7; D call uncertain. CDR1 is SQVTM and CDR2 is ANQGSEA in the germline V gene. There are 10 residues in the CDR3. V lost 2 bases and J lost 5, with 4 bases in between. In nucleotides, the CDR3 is TGCAGCGTTGAATCAGACGAGCAGTACTTC. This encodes CSVESDEQYF.

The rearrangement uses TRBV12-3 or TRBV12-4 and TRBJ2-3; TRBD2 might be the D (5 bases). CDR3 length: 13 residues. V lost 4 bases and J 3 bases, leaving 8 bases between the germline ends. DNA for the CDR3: TGTGCCAGCAGTTATAGAGGGACAGATACGCAGTATTTT. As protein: CASSYRGTDTQYF.

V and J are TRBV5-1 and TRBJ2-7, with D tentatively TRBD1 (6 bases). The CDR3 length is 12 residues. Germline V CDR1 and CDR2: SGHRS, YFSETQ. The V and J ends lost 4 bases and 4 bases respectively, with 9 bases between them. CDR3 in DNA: TGCGCCAGCAGCCCCACAGGGTACGAGCAGTACTTC. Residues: CASSPTGYEQYF.

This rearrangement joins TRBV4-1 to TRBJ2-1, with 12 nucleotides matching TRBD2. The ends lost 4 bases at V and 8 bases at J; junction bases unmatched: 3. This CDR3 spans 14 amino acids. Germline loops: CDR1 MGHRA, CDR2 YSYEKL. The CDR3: CASSLRLAGDEQFF. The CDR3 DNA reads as TGCGCCAGCAGCCTGAGACTAGCGGGAGATGAGCAGTTCTTC.

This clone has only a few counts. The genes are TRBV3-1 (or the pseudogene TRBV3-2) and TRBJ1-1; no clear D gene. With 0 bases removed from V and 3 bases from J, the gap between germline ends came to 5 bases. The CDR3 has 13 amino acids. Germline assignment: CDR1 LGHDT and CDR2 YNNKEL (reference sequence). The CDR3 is CASSQDRDTEAFF. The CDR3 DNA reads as TGTGCCAGCAGCCAAGATCGGGACACTGAAGCTTTCTTT.

CDR3 loop: CASSSLDIRLAGKYEQYF. CDR3 bases: TGTGCCAGCAGCTCACTAGATATCCGACTAGCGGGCAAGTACGAGCAGTACTTC. V usage is TRBV11-2 and J usage is TRBJ2-7; 10 bases map to TRBD2. Germline V gives CDR1 SGHAT, CDR2 FQNNGV. With 4 bases clipped from V and 4 bases from J, the junction kept 16 bases outside the gene matches. The CDR3 has 18 residues.

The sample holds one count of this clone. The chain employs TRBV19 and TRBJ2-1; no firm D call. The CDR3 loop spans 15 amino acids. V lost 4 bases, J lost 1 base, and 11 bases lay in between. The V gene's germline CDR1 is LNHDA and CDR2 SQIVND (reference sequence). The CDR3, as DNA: TGTGCCAGTAGTACTCCGGGTGATTCCTACAATGAGCAGTTCTTC. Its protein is CASSTPGDSYNEQFF.

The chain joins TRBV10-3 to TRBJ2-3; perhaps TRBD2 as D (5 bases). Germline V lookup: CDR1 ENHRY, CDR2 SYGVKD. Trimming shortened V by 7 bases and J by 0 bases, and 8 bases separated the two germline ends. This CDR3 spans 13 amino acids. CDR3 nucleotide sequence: TGTGCCATCAACCGCGGGAGCACAGATACGCAGTATTTT. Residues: CAINRGSTDTQYF.

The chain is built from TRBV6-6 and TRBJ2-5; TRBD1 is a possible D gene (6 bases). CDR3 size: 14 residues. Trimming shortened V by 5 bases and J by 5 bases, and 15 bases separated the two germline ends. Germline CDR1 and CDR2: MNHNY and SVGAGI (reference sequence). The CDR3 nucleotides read TGTGCCAGCAGTAACACAGGGTTTTTCGAGACCCAGTACTTC. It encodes CASSNTGFFETQYF.